The 31 T cell receptor beta chains below all came from one sample that was sequenced in a study of T-cell memory formation after mild COVID-19. TCRdb re-analysed the 5' RACE reads in MiXCR, keeping a single row per CDR3 protein. Of around 370,000 distinct CDR3 sequences in the sample, more than 20% were seen once. What was sequenced was PBMCs or a T cell subset sorted from them (not recorded which). The receptors shown here come from an adult woman who had mild COVID-19 (a few samples of this study predate the infection). Cell type and time point are not known.

A few counts support this clonotype. The gene calls are TRBV12-3 or TRBV12-4 and TRBJ1-1, with D maybe TRBD1 (6 bases). Trimming cost V 7 bases and J 7 bases, with 19 bases left between them. The CDR3 extends over 14 amino acids. The CDR3 loop is CASILLGGRVEAFF. The CDR3 DNA reads TGTGCCAGCATCCTATTGGGGGGGCGGGTTGAAGCTTTCTTT.

The chain employs TRBV20-1 and TRBJ2-2; no reliable D call. The V gene's germline CDR1 is DFQATT and CDR2 SNEGSKA (reference sequence). Trimming stripped 5 bases from V and 2 bases from J, with 12 bases between. The CDR3 spans 14 residues. CDR3 in DNA: TGCAGTGCTGGGCTTAGTAGTAACACCGGGGAGCTGTTTTTT. Amino acid sequence: CSAGLSSNTGELFF.

The sample holds a few counts of this clonotype. The gene calls are TRBV23-1 and TRBJ2-7, with TRBD1 matching over 9 bases. TRBV23-1 is known as an ORF, though its function is uncertain. J gave up 0 bases and V 7 bases, and 19 bases lay outside the gene matches. CDR3 length: 19 amino acids. The CDR3 protein is CASTQEGQGLQVFSYEQYF. CDR3 DNA sequence: TGCGCCAGCACCCAGGAGGGACAGGGTCTACAGGTGTTCTCCTACGAGCAGTACTTC.

There are a few counts of this clonotype. The genes are TRBV24-1 and TRBJ1-2; no clear D gene. This CDR3 contains 14 residues. From germline, CDR1 is KGHDR and CDR2 SFDVKD. Trimming pared 5 bases from V and 3 bases from J, leaving 12 bases between. The CDR3 reads CATSVLSPHYGYTF. The CDR3 DNA reads as TGTGCCACCAGTGTGCTTAGCCCACACTATGGCTACACCTTC.

This clonotype was seen a handful of times. The genes are TRBV2 and TRBJ2-7; D gene unclear. The CDR3 sequence is 12 residues long. Germline values: CDR1 SNHLY, CDR2 FYNNEI. The V gene lost 6 bases and the J gene lost 3 bases, with 9 bases spanning the gap. CDR3 region: CASSGRSYEQYF. The DNA for the CDR3 is TGTGCCAGCAGCGGACGGAGCTACGAGCAGTACTTC.

The table lists this clonotype with many counts. The chain joins TRBV18 to TRBJ2-3; no clear D. V was pared by 5 bases and J by 1 base, with 13 bases between. The CDR3 runs to 15 residues. Germline CDR1 and CDR2: KGHSH and LQKENI. The CDR3 nucleotides read TGTGCCAGCTCATCTCTGAATCCTCGCACAGATACGCAGTATTTT. Translating it yields CASSSLNPRTDTQYF.

This chain connects TRBV5-1 to TRBJ2-7, with D tentatively TRBD1 (7 bases). The CDR3 has 15 residues. Trimming shortened V by 2 bases and J by 0 bases, and 12 bases separated the two germline ends. From germline, CDR1 is SGHRS and CDR2 YFSETQ. The CDR3 region has the DNA TGCGCCAGCAGCTTCGGAGGGACAGCCTCCTACGAGCAGTACTTC. It translates to CASSFGGTASYEQYF.

The V gene is TRBV6-5, the J gene TRBJ1-6; no firm D call. Trimming left V 1 base short and J 0 bases short, with 10 bases between. This CDR3 contains 17 residues. Germline-derived CDR1 and CDR2 are MNHEY and SVGAGI. The CDR3 region is CASSYYGARSYNSPLHF. DNA of the CDR3: TGTGCCAGCAGTTACTACGGTGCGCGCTCCTATAATTCACCCCTCCACTTT.

This clonotype was seen at least ten times. The V gene is TRBV2, the J gene TRBJ2-7; no firm D call. Germline CDR1 is SNHLY and CDR2 is FYNNEI. The CDR3 extends over 12 amino acids. The V end lost 6 bases, the J end lost 4 bases, and 10 bases lay between the germline ends. CDR3 DNA: TGTGCCAGCAGGGGCGAGACATACGAGCAGTACTTC. Amino acids: CASRGETYEQYF.

This clonotype has a handful of counts. This chain connects TRBV20-1 to TRBJ1-2; D is perhaps TRBD1 (5 bases). The germline V gene has CDR1 DFQATT and CDR2 SNEGSKA (reference sequence). The CDR3 has 12 residues. In DNA, the CDR3 is TGCAGCGCTCTCGGGGCACGCTATGGCTACACCTTC. As protein: CSALGARYGYTF.

The rearrangement links TRBV5-1 to TRBJ1-5; D is ambiguous. This CDR3 is built from 13 residues. The V gene's germline CDR1 is SGHRS and CDR2 YFSETQ. The germline V and J ends were trimmed by 1 base and 5 bases, with 7 bases remaining between them. CDR3 DNA: TGCGCCAGCAGCTTGAACCAGGATCAGCCCCAGCATTTT. Translated: CASSLNQDQPQHF.

This clonotype has a handful of counts. The rearrangement uses TRBV19 and TRBJ2-1; 13 bases align to TRBD2. Germline trimming cut 9 bases from V and 7 bases from J; bases unmatched to any gene: 6. This CDR3 has 14 amino acids. CDR1 and CDR2 (germline): LNHDA, SQIVND (reference sequence). As DNA, the CDR3 is TGTGCCAGCCAGACTAGCGGGGGGAGGAATGAGCAGTTCTTC. It translates to CASQTSGGRNEQFF.

This clonotype was observed a few times. Here the CDR3 reads CASSLRTGVMNTEAFF. The CDR3 nucleotides read TGTGCCAGCAGTCTTAGGACAGGAGTTATGAACACTGAAGCTTTCTTT. The chain has TRBV12-3 or TRBV12-4 and TRBJ1-1, with 7 nucleotides matching TRBD1. This CDR3 contains 16 residues. V was pared by 5 bases and J by 0 bases, with 9 bases of the junction left unmatched.

This clonotype has ten or more counts. The chain links TRBV12-3 or TRBV12-4 to TRBJ2-7; D gene ambiguous. The V end lost 6 bases, the J end lost 0 bases, and 6 bases lay between the germline ends. The CDR3 sequence is 12 residues long. The CDR3 reads CASSWDSYEQYF. The CDR3 DNA reads TGTGCCAGCAGCTGGGACTCCTACGAGCAGTACTTC.

The gene calls are TRBV5-1 and TRBJ2-7; 10 nucleotides agree with TRBD1. Germline V gives CDR1 SGHRS, CDR2 YFSETQ. The length of the CDR3 is 14 residues. The V and J ends lost 2 bases and 5 bases, in that order; junction bases with no gene match: 4. The CDR3 DNA follows: TGCGCCAGCAGCTTAACCGGGACAGGGGACGAGCAGTACTTC. Translated, it gives CASSLTGTGDEQYF.

The genes are TRBV9 and TRBJ2-5; 13 nucleotides align to TRBD2. V trimming: 3 bases; J trimming: 6 bases; junction bases outside the gene matches: 11. Per the germline V gene, CDR1 is SGDLS and CDR2 is YYNGEE. The length of the CDR3 is 17 residues. The CDR3 nucleotides read TGTGCCAGCAGCGCAACTAGCGGGAGGGCCAGTCCCCAGACCCAGTACTTC. Protein product: CASSATSGRASPQTQYF.

A few counts support this clonotype. CDR3 DNA sequence: TGTGCCAGCTCACCTCGGGACAGGGCGTCCACTGAAGCTTTCTTT. Protein: CASSPRDRASTEAFF. The chain links TRBV18 to TRBJ1-1; TRBD1 matches 9 bases. V lost 3 bases to trimming and J lost 4 bases; unmatched junction nucleotides: 6. CDR3 size: 15 residues. Germline V gene lookup returns CDR1 KGHSH and CDR2 LQKENI. Full variable domain (outside the CDR3, taken from reference TRBV18 and TRBJ1-1): NAGVMQNPRHLVRRRGQEARLRCSPMKGHSHVYWYRQLPEEGLKFMVYLQKENIIDESGMPKERFSAEFPKEGPSILRIQQVVRGDSAAYFCASSPRDRASTEAFFGQGTRLTVV.

This clonotype was seen a few times. This chain connects TRBV19 to TRBJ2-1, with D unresolved. The CDR3 runs 12 residues. The germline gives CDR1 LNHDA, CDR2 SQIVND (reference sequence). Trimming removed 1 base at V and 6 bases at J, with 4 bases between. The CDR3 coding sequence is TGTGCCAGTAGTATAGCGCTCAATGAGCAGTTCTTC. It is translated as CASSIALNEQFF.

This clonotype has just a few counts. This chain connects TRBV5-1 to TRBJ1-4; no clear D. The V gene lost 4 bases and the J gene lost 7 bases, with 11 bases spanning the gap. There are 13 residues in the CDR3. The germline V gene has CDR1 SGHRS and CDR2 YFSETQ. The CDR3 sequence: CASSLGSGEKLFF. The CDR3 DNA follows: TGCGCCAGCAGCCTGGGGAGTGGTGAAAAACTGTTTTTT.

The V call is TRBV7-2, the J call TRBJ2-5, with TRBD2 matching over 8 bases. Germline V lookup: CDR1 SGHTA, CDR2 FQGNSA. Trimming at V came to 5 bases and at J to 4 bases, leaving 6 bases not matched to a gene. The CDR3 runs to 14 residues. This CDR3 is CASSGGLGRETQYF. The CDR3 DNA reads TGTGCCAGCAGCGGGGGACTAGGGCGAGAGACCCAGTACTTC.

Only a few counts were recorded for this clonotype. This sequence joins TRBV7-8 and TRBJ1-2, with a weak D call TRBD1 (5 bases). V was shortened by 0 bases and J by 3 bases, with 8 bases between the two germline ends. The CDR3 totals 14 residues. Germline assignment: CDR1 SGHVS and CDR2 FQNEAQ. The chain's CDR3 is CASSLAGRDYGYTF. DNA of the CDR3: TGTGCCAGCAGCTTAGCGGGACGCGACTATGGCTACACCTTC.

This chain links TRBV5-1 with TRBJ2-1; 10 nucleotides match TRBD2. Per germline, CDR1 SGHRS and CDR2 YFSETQ. CDR3 length: 16 amino acids. V lost 7 bases and J lost 0; bases outside the gene matches: 7. CDR3 loop: CASLDERGGSYNEQFF. The DNA for the CDR3 is TGCGCCAGCCTGGACGAGCGGGGGGGCTCCTACAATGAGCAGTTCTTC.

This clonotype was seen at least ten times. The J gene is TRBJ2-3, the V gene TRBV29-1, with TRBD2 matching over 7 bases. This CDR3 has 16 amino acids. The trim removed 1 base at V and 5 bases at J, leaving 12 bases unmatched. Germline V lookup: CDR1 SQVTM, CDR2 ANQGSEA. DNA for the CDR3: TGCAGCGTTGAAGGGGAGGGGCGGGGTGGTAGAGATACGCAGTATTTT. Protein product: CSVEGEGRGGRDTQYF.

This clonotype has only a few counts. The chain has TRBV7-3 and TRBJ2-7, with D perhaps TRBD1 or TRBD2 (7 bases each). The germline gives CDR1 SGHTA, CDR2 FQGTGA. Trimming stripped 0 bases from V and 7 bases from J, with 16 bases between. The CDR3 length is 15 residues. In DNA form, the CDR3 reads TGTGCCAGCAGCTTAACAGGGACTACACAGGGGGAGCAGTACTTC. Amino acids: CASSLTGTTQGEQYF.

This clonotype has more than one count but fewer than ten. Here the CDR3 DNA reads TGTGCCAGCAGTGGGGGACAGGGTGACACTGAAGCTTTCTTT. Translation: CASSGGQGDTEAFF. The chain couples TRBV6-5 to TRBJ1-1; 9 bases are a match to TRBD1. The J segment lost 3 bases and the V segment lost 5 bases, leaving 4 bases of the junction unmatched. This CDR3 spans 14 amino acids. The V gene's germline CDR1 is MNHEY and CDR2 SVGAGI.

This sequence joins TRBV7-2 and TRBJ1-2; D gene unclear. The germline CDR1 and CDR2 sequences are SGHTA and FQGNSA. This CDR3 has 15 residues. The V gene lost 1 base and the J gene lost 6 bases, with 15 bases spanning the gap. CDR3 sequence: CASSLVSTQSDGYTF. The CDR3 coding sequence is TGTGCCAGCAGCTTAGTAAGCACCCAGTCAGATGGCTACACCTTC.

The table lists this clonotype with a few counts. The V gene is TRBV7-3, the J gene TRBJ2-2; D unclear. CDR1 is SGHTA and CDR2 is FQGTGA in the germline V gene. The V gene lost 4 bases and the J gene lost 5 bases, with 11 bases spanning the gap. This CDR3 has 14 amino acids. The CDR3 protein is CASSSAGSTGELFF. CDR3 nucleotide sequence: TGTGCCAGCAGCTCCGCTGGGTCTACCGGGGAGCTGTTTTTT.

J is TRBJ1-2 and V is TRBV20-1, with 11 bases that match TRBD1. The V gene's germline CDR1 is DFQATT and CDR2 SNEGSKA (reference sequence). V was clipped by 3 bases and J by 6 bases; unmatched bases: 3. The CDR3 is 13 amino acids. The CDR3 loop is CSASGDRGNGYTF. The CDR3 DNA is TGCAGTGCTAGTGGGGACAGGGGGAATGGCTACACCTTC.

This clonotype was counted between two and nine times. The V gene is TRBV7-9, the J gene TRBJ1-1, with D hard to call. Germline-derived CDR1 and CDR2 are SEHNR and FQNEAQ (reference sequence). The CDR3 length is 15 residues. V was clipped by 4 bases and J by 0 bases, with 12 bases between them. CDR3 amino acids: CASSYISGVNTEAFF. The CDR3 nucleotides are TGTGCCAGCAGCTACATCTCCGGGGTGAACACTGAAGCTTTCTTT.

This clonotype was picked up one time. The chain carries TRBV5-8 and TRBJ1-6, with D unclear. The germline V and J ends were trimmed by 4 bases and 11 bases, with 16 bases remaining between them. Germline CDR1 is SGHTS and CDR2 is YDEGEE. The CDR3 has 14 residues. Here the CDR3 DNA reads TGTGCCAGCAGCGCAAGCGTGGCCTTTCCACCCCTCCACTTT. Protein: CASSASVAFPPLHF.

V and J are TRBV7-2 and TRBJ1-1; unclear D gene. V shed 5 bases and J shed 6 bases, with 16 bases lying between them. The CDR3 is 14 amino acids. Germline V gene sequence: CDR1 SGHTA, CDR2 FQGNSA. The DNA for the CDR3 is TGTGCCAGCAGCCCACGCGGGGAAACCGCTGAAGCTTTCTTT. This encodes CASSPRGETAEAFF.